A selection of T cell receptor beta chains follows, all from one sample in a study of cytomegalovirus exposure and HLA in healthy donors. The method was immunoSEQ multiplex PCR; TCRdb's version includes in-frame clones alone and lacks a portion of them. In the table there are some 120,000 clones, approximately 58% of which are singletons. Sequenced material: PBMCs. These receptors were taken from a woman aged 30 to 39 in good health and CMV-seronegative. Both conserved end residues are part of each CDR3. The order of the fields is J gene, D gene, clone size, V gene, CDR3 protein, CDR3 DNA. D genes are given only for firm matches. Size tells how often a clone was seen (once, few, many) or the class of an expanded clone, and some rows leave it out.

>TRBJ2-7|NA|NA|TRBV7-3
CASSLEGGNSYEQYF
TGTGCCAGCAGCTTAGAGGGCGGGAACTCCTACGAGCAGTACTTC
>TRBJ2-7|TRBD1|NA|TRBV5-5
CASSSKSRDREQYF
TGTGCCAGCAGCTCGAAGTCCCGGGACAGGGAGCAGTACTTC
>TRBJ2-3|TRBD2|few|TRBV30
CACVGGTSSTDTQYF
TGTGCCTGTGTGGGCGGGACTAGCAGCACAGATACGCAGTATTTT
>TRBJ2-7|NA|few|TRBV14
CASSNVRGPLGEQYF
TGTGCCAGCAGCAACGTCAGGGGCCCCCTCGGGGAGCAGTACTTC
>TRBJ1-3|TRBD1|NA|TRBV11-3
CASSGTDGNTIYF
TGTGCCAGCAGCGGGACAGATGGAAACACCATATATTTT
>TRBJ2-1|TRBD1|NA|TRBV6-4
CASSGEGGQGNNEQFF
TGTGCCAGCAGTGGGGAGGGTGGACAGGGGAACAATGAGCAGTTCTTC
>TRBJ2-1|TRBD1|NA|TRBV7-3
CASSLTGTAYNEQFF
TGTGCCAGCAGCTTAACCGGGACAGCCTACAATGAGCAGTTCTTC
>TRBJ2-3|NA|NA|TRBV9
CASSVGADQLTDTQYF
TGTGCCAGCAGCGTAGGAGCGGACCAGCTCACAGATACGCAGTATTTT
>TRBJ2-1|NA|NA|TRBV6-5
CASTGEDNEQFF
TGTGCCAGTACAGGGGAGGACAATGAGCAGTTCTTC
>TRBJ2-7|TRBD1|NA|TRBV19
CASSITGVYEQYF
TGTGCCAGTAGTATTACAGGGGTCTACGAGCAGTACTTC
>TRBJ2-3|TRBD2|few|TRBV6-4
CASSSGTSGTDTQYF
TGTGCCAGCAGTTCCGGGACTAGCGGCACAGATACGCAGTATTTT
>TRBJ2-1|TRBD2|NA|TRBV9
CASSVGGLAGEYEQFF
TGTGCCAGCAGCGTAGGGGGACTAGCGGGAGAGTATGAGCAGTTCTTC
>TRBJ2-7|NA|NA|TRBV6-1
CASSEDGRRYEQYF
TGTGCCAGCAGTGAAGACGGCAGGAGGTACGAGCAGTACTTC
>TRBJ2-7|TRBD2|few|TRBV6-1
CASSVTSGSSYEQYF
TGTGCCAGCAGTGTCACTAGCGGGAGCTCCTACGAGCAGTACTTC
>TRBJ2-3|TRBD2|NA|TRBV28
CASMSSGSTDTQYF
TGTGCCAGCATGAGTAGCGGGAGCACAGATACGCAGTATTTT
>TRBJ1-1|NA|NA|TRBV6-5
CASSYAGSEAFF
TGTGCCAGCAGTTACGCGGGGTCTGAAGCTTTCTTT
>TRBJ2-5|TRBD2|few|TRBV4-1
CASSQEGTSVQETQYF
TGCGCCAGCAGCCAAGAAGGGACTAGCGTTCAAGAGACCCAGTACTTC
>TRBJ2-7|NA|NA|TRBV5-1
CASSLDSESNEQYF
TGCGCCAGCAGCTTGGATTCCGAATCTAACGAGCAGTACTTC